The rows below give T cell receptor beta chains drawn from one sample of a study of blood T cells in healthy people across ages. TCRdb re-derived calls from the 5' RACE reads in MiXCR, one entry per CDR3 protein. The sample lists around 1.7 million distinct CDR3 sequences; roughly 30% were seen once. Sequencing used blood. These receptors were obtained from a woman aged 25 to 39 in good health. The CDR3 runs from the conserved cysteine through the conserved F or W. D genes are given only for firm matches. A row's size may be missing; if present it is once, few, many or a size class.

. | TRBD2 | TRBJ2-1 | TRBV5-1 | CASSALSGASYNEQFF | TGCGCCAGCAGCGCCCTGAGCGGGGCCTCCTACAATGAGCAGTTCTTC
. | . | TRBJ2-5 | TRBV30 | CAWSDQVETQYF | TGTGCCTGGAGCGACCAGGTAGAGACCCAGTACTTC
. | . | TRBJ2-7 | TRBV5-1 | CASSFMGGREATYEQYF | TGCGCCAGCAGCTTTATGGGCGGTAGAGAGGCAACCTACGAGCAGTACTTC
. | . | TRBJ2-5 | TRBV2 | CASSDPSGGAQGETQYF | TGTGCCAGCAGTGATCCCTCCGGGGGCGCACAGGGAGAGACCCAGTACTTC
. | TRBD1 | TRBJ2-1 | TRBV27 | CASRLQGAAEQFF | TGTGCCAGCAGACTACAGGGGGCAGCTGAGCAGTTCTTC
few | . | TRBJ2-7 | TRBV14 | CASSQVYPPYEQYF | TGTGCCAGCAGCCAAGTCTATCCTCCCTACGAGCAGTACTTC
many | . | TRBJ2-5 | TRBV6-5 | CASSYSARETQYF | TGTGCCAGCAGTTACTCTGCCCGAGAGACCCAGTACTTC
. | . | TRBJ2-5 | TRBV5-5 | CASSELEIQYF | TGTGCCAGCAGCGAATTGGAGATCCAGTACTTC
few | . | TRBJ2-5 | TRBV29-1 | CSVSTGQETQYF | TGCAGCGTTTCAACGGGGCAAGAGACCCAGTACTTC
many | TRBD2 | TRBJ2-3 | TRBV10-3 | CAISSGTITDTQYF | TGTGCCATCAGTAGCGGGACCATCACAGATACGCAGTATTTT
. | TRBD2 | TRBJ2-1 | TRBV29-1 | CSGKRTSGRRGEQFF | TGCAGCGGGAAGAGGACTAGCGGGAGGCGGGGGGAGCAGTTCTTC
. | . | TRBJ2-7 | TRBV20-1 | CSATVWTSVGYEQYF | TGCAGTGCAACAGTTTGGACGTCGGTAGGCTACGAGCAGTACTTC
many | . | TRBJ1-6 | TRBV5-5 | CASSSGTSGSPLHF | TGTGCCAGCAGCTCAGGGACATCGGGTTCACCCCTCCACTTT
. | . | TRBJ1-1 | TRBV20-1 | CSASHTATNTEAFF | TGCAGTGCTAGTCATACAGCGACGAACACTGAAGCTTTCTTT
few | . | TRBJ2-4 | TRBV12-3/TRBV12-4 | CASSLGGAAGYIQYF | TGTGCCAGCAGTTTAGGTGGGGCGGCGGGCTACATTCAGTACTTC
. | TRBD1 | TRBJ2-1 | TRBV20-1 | CSANRAGQGAVYNEQFF | TGCAGTGCTAACCGAGCTGGACAGGGGGCAGTCTACAATGAGCAGTTCTTC
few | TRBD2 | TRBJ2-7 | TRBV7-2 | CASSPRTSGIATYEQYF | TGTGCCAGCAGCCCAAGGACTAGCGGGATAGCAACCTACGAGCAGTACTTC
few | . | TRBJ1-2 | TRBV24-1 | CATSDFAFRGYTF | TGTGCCACCAGTGATTTCGCTTTCAGGGGCTACACCTTC
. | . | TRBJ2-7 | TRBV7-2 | CASSLVRDLGIYEQYF | TGTGCCAGCAGCTTAGTTCGGGACCTTGGGATCTACGAGCAGTACTTC
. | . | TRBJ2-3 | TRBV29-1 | CSVEPGFGDTQYF | TGCAGCGTTGAACCAGGGTTTGGAGATACGCAGTATTTT
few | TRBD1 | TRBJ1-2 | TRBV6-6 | CASSYVLGGQANYGYTF | TGTGCCAGCAGTTACGTATTAGGGGGACAGGCTAACTATGGCTACACCTTC
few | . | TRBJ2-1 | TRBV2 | CASRHNWGNEQFF | TGTGCCAGCAGGCATAACTGGGGGAATGAGCAGTTCTTC
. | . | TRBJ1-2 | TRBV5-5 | CASRSVPGQLNYGYTF | TGTGCCAGCAGAAGTGTCCCGGGACAACTAAACTATGGCTACACCTTC
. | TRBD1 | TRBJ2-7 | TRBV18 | CASSPTGVHEQYF | TGTGCCAGCTCACCTACAGGGGTTCACGAGCAGTACTTC